This T cell receptor (beta chain) was identified in a study of cytomegalovirus exposure and HLA in healthy donors (TCRdb year 2017). Concerning the study at large: According to an earlier analysis of 587 of the donors, 150 million to 200 million T cells yielded 117 million unique TCR beta sequences and around 280 Gb of sequence data. A later analysis re-examined previously published TCR beta repertoires from just over 650 donors and added high-resolution HLA genotyping to investigate patterns of TCR occurrence. Every repertoire in the discovery cohort had been generated on one and the same sequencing platform. Typing coverage varied by locus: about 620-630 donors for A, B, C, DRB1 and DQB1; approximately 500 for DQA1; more than 600 for DPA1; roughly 470 for DPB1. The study aimed to test whether signatures of past pathogen exposure could be identified by cataloging public T cell receptors. Donor age, sex, ethnicity and CMV serostatus were compiled together with the repertoire data. In addition to the first cohort of roughly 700 subjects, a separate validation cohort of approximately 120 different subjects was used. The study used immunosequencing to profile the T cell repertoires of 666 subjects and linked those repertoires to cytomegalovirus serostatus. Several DR-DQ haplotypes were treated as single units for association and clustering because of strong linkage in the cohort. Of the roughly 430 genotyped donors, around 81% fell in the genetic ancestry cluster associated with self-reported Caucasian donors. The study combined high-throughput TCR immunosequencing, statistical association of individual TCRs with disease status, and machine learning to predict cytomegalovirus infection status. About 310 gigabases of sequencing data and approximately 84 million unique TCR sequences were included in an early release covering about 700 HLA-typed donors. HLA typing covered class I and class II loci at four-digit resolution. A later genetic analysis took genome-wide SNP genotypes for about 60% of the roughly 670 donors and used that subset as a discovery cohort. In the later analysis, no new phenotypic data were used to find candidate immune exposures; instead, reliance was placed on TCR beta sequences and their occurrence across donors. To decide whether each TCR beta V gene segment behaved as functional or pseudogenic, an earlier analysis of some 540 of the donors relied on high-throughput TCR beta sequencing. Among over 350 genotyped donors of the cohort, an average of about 240,000 unique TCR beta nucleotide sequences were sequenced per donor, around 20% of them non-productive.

The paper's findings and limits, for the study overall: CMV serostatus was the only immune exposure information available for the cohort. Assigning TCR associations to individual alleles was difficult when HLA alleles, especially DR and DQ, strongly co-occurred. A further reported finding was that TCR beta sequences accurately predicted the HLA-A and HLA-B alleles for most subjects in the first cohort. Presence/absence analyses assumed roughly uniform sequencing depth across donors, an assumption that may not hold. It was suggested by the authors that the approach could potentially be generalized to other disease states and immunological phenotypes. In a later analysis, most CMV-associated TCR beta chains were found to appear HLA-restricted, with HLA associations seemingly driven largely by CMV exposure. In a later analysis, 15,000 to 20,000 TCR beta sequences were associated with specific HLA alleles at a false discovery rate of 0.05. In both the original and validation cohorts, the classifier was reported to diagnose cytomegalovirus status with high specificity and sensitivity. Across donors, most TCR sequences were observed very rarely, whereas some public TCRs were present in many individuals. Because HLA typing was unavailable for some donors at each locus, only the typed subset was used in association tests. The study listed 150 to 200 TCR beta chains as associated with cytomegalovirus. Over 15 rarely observed V segments, including chromosome 9 orphons, were excluded from the earlier analysis of 550 to 700 of the donors because counts were too low. V-gene and J-gene trimming of TCR beta chains was associated with a missense DCLRE1C variant in a later genetic analysis, and the association was replicated in an independent cohort. In vitro tests confirmed that three of the cytomegalovirus-associated TCR beta chains recognize cytomegalovirus antigens. Some IMGT-functional V segments, including TRBV6-2 and TRBV6-3, could not be distinguished by the 87-base-pair reads and were therefore excluded. According to a later analysis, TCR association rates differed among HLA loci, with DRB1 alleles showing the most associated TCRs and HLA-C alleles showing the fewest. According to a later analysis, parvovirus B19, influenza, CMV and Epstein-Barr virus appeared linked to several top co-occurrence clusters. A later analysis found that HLA-associated TCR beta chains were more clonally expanded and had lower generation probabilities than equally common non-associated chains. Correlated functional status among segregating V segments might reflect linkage disequilibrium, but an unknown experimental factor could not be ruled out. This cohort had only TCR beta chains sequenced, and the lack of alpha or paired-chain data limited which features could be detected. A cluster of highly shared sequence variants was judged likely to be a technical artifact of the sequencing pipeline. In an earlier analysis of some 540 of the donors, most TCR beta V segments appeared in productive rearrangements about 90% or about 30% of the time, broadly matching IMGT annotations. Compared with the approximately 670-donor mean, donors in an Asian-associated ancestry cluster had fewer N-insertions in productive TCRs, according to a later genetic analysis.

Library construction relied on the immunoSEQ multiplex PCR assay. For the multiplex PCR, a mixture combining 60 forward primers for TCR Vbeta segments and 13 reverse primers for TCR Jbeta segments was used. A multiplex PCR assay on genomic DNA amplified the CDR3 region of rearranged TCR beta genes. Amplified TCR beta libraries were sequenced as 87-base-pair reads on the Illumina HiSeq System. Per the authors' processing: A later analysis counted approximately 74 million unique TCR beta chains across the 666 repertoires, and about 10 million of these chains were shared by at least two donors. A nearest-neighbor algorithm error-corrected the raw reads and collapsed the reads into unique sequences, merging closely related sequences to remove PCR and sequencing errors. To assign V, D and J gene segments, CDR3 sequences were aligned to IMGT reference sequences. For a sequence to be retained, a match of at least six nucleotides to both a V gene segment and a J gene segment was required. A rearrangement was called productive if the CDR3 had no stop codons and remained in frame with V and J, and every other rearrangement was called non-productive. CDR3 was defined according to IMGT convention as the region running from the second conserved V-encoded cysteine to the conserved J-encoded phenylalanine. In an earlier analysis of some 550 of the donors, sequences lacking an unambiguous match to a single V gene segment were excluded. An earlier analysis of 450 to 650 of the donors called V segments functional above 56.7% productive rearrangements and segregating when the between-donor standard deviation exceeded 5%. A statistical classification framework was developed to diagnose cytomegalovirus status using the catalog of TCR beta chain sequences. In a later analysis, TCR nucleotide sequences were compared against IMGT/GENE-DB human TR gene sequences so that V and J genes could be assigned. Using the TCRdist pipeline, a later analysis assigned CDR3 sequences along with most-parsimonious VDJ recombination scenarios. In a later analysis, every TCR beta chain was defined by the combination of its CDR3 amino acid sequence and its V-gene family, and reads without a unique V-gene family were dropped. To address suspected cross-contamination and a sequencing artifact, a later analysis removed 592 highly shared, low-generation-probability nucleotide sequences. In a later analysis, a clonal expansion index for each public chain was calculated from normalized within-repertoire ranks of inferred template counts. In a later analysis, generation probabilities were computed using a VDJ recombination model fitted to out-of-frame rearrangements, and the results were checked against IGoR. A later analysis scored TCR-TCR, TCR-HLA and TCR-CMV co-occurrence with hypergeometric tests, applying a repertoire-size bias correction to TCR pairs. False discovery rates were estimated in a later analysis by permuting HLA or CMV assignments 20 times. In a later analysis, co-occurring TCRs were grouped using DBSCAN, and TCRdist sequence similarity was added for clustering within HLA-allele-positive subsets. Repertoires with fewer than 30,000 or more than 120,000 public chains, plus five repertoires with anomalous nucleotide sharing, were excluded from co-occurrence clustering. TCRdb obtained this table from immuneACCESS and retained in-frame rearrangements with V and J assigned. These tables miss some clones; where compared with another copy, unresolved V genes account for less than half of the shortfall, and the remainder is unexplained. The V and J calls and clone size were taken over from that table, and D and trimming were inferred from the DNA. Here the sample has nearly 110,000 clones; roughly four fifths occur a single time. 1.6% of the sample lies in the top ten.

In total, 666 healthy bone marrow donors made up the cohort. All cohort members were sampled while nominally healthy, although unrecorded immune exposures were likely present. The donor tested CMV seronegative and was one of the 352 seronegative cohort members. A peripheral blood sample was collected from each donor, and TCR beta sequencing was performed on peripheral blood mononuclear cells. The Qiagen DNeasy Blood Extraction Kit was used to extract genomic DNA from the blood cell samples. CDR1 and CDR2, per the germline V gene, are SGHTA and FQGNSA. The CDR3, from cysteine to phenylalanine, totals 13 residues. Only the CDR3 portion is preserved as DNA: 39 bases, with reading frame beginning at the first base. The junction carries 16 bases between V and J, which are trimmed by 6 bases and 8 bases respectively. In the case of this clone: Which antigen it targets is not known. The sample holds no much larger clone one base away, and base qualities are not on file.

Sample: PBMCs. The rearranged chain carries TRBV7-2 and TRBJ1-2, with TRBD1 tentatively as D gene (6 bases match). The TCR originated in a man aged 50-59 years in good health and CMV-seronegative. The CDR3 region reads CASRSGASRGYTF. The base sequence is TGTGCCAGCAGATCAGGGGCCTCCAGGGGCTACACCTTC.